A single sample gave rise to the 31 T cell receptor beta chains below, sequenced in a study of cytomegalovirus exposure and HLA in healthy donors. Some clones are missing from TCRdb's copy, which holds only in-frame ones; the method was immunoSEQ multiplex PCR. The repertoire holds 150,000 to 200,000 clones, roughly 86% seen once, with less than 3.5% in the top ten. Sequencing input: PBMCs. These TCRs come from a man between 18 and 29 years old in good health and CMV-seropositive.

This sequence joins TRBV5-6 and TRBJ2-1; TRBD2 aligns across 9 bases. Germline V gene lookup returns CDR1 SGHDT and CDR2 YYEEEE. The CDR3 loop spans 15 amino acids. Germline trimming cut 2 bases from V and 2 bases from J; bases unmatched to any gene: 2. The CDR3 spells CASSLGGRAYNEQFF. CDR3 in DNA: TGTGCCAGCAGCTTAGGCGGGAGGGCCTACAATGAGCAGTTCTTC.

The chain uses TRBV2 and TRBJ2-5, with D possibly matching TRBD1 (5 bases). V lost 6 bases and J lost 2, with 7 bases in between. The CDR3 loop spans 12 amino acids. In germline, CDR1 is SNHLY, CDR2 FYNNEI. CDR3 sequence (DNA): TGTGCCAGCAGCCAGGGACAAGAGACCCAGTACTTC. Amino acid sequence: CASSQGQETQYF.

The count of this clone is one. The chain recombines TRBV5-8 with TRBJ2-1; 11 bases agree with TRBD2. The trim removed 6 bases at V and 15 bases at J, leaving 17 bases unmatched. The CDR3 consists of 15 residues. Germline CDR1 reads SGHTS; CDR2 reads YDEGEE. CDR3 region: CASTTSGLAAQGGFF. The CDR3 bases are TGTGCCAGCACCACTTCGGGACTAGCGGCACAGGGGGGGTTCTTC.

The V gene is TRBV28, the J gene TRBJ1-1; D is perhaps TRBD1 (6 bases). Germline-derived CDR1 and CDR2 are MDHEN and SYDVKM. The CDR3 is 15 residues long. V lost 3 bases, J lost 5 bases, and 16 bases lay in between. DNA for the CDR3: TGTGCCAGCAGTTTGGGGGCAGGGGAAAGGACTGAAGCTTTCTTT. It translates to CASSLGAGERTEAFF.

This rearrangement joins TRBV18 to TRBJ2-3, with D unclear. The CDR3 runs to 12 residues. The germline V gene encodes CDR1 KGHSH and CDR2 LQKENI. Deletions cut 3 bases from V and 6 bases from J, with 7 bases between. CDR3 nucleotides: TGTGCCAGCTCACCCAATCAGGATACGCAGTATTTT. This sequence encodes CASSPNQDTQYF.

The chain carries TRBV4-3 and TRBJ2-1, with TRBD1 matching 9 bases. CDR1 is LGHNA, CDR2 YSLEER, per germline. The CDR3 covers 19 residues. V dropped 0 bases and J dropped 7; count of bases not matched to a gene: 16. Here the CDR3 reads CASSQDYGFGTGGKNEQFF. The CDR3 DNA follows: TGCGCCAGCAGCCAAGATTACGGGTTCGGAACAGGGGGCAAAAATGAGCAGTTCTTC.

The V and J genes are TRBV11-2 and TRBJ2-7, with D possibly TRBD1 on 5 matching bases. The CDR3 sequence is 14 residues long. V was trimmed by 4 bases and J by 1 base, leaving 11 bases between them. Germline V gene sequence: CDR1 SGHAT, CDR2 FQNNGV. CDR3 in DNA: TGTGCCAGCAGCTCCCAGGGCAGGTCCTACGAGCAGTACTTC. Amino acids: CASSSQGRSYEQYF.

J is TRBJ2-7 and V is TRBV5-1, with TRBD1 matching 9 bases. Germline lookup yields CDR1 SGHRS and CDR2 YFSETQ. The V and J ends lost 3 bases and 5 bases, in that order; junction bases with no gene match: 6. The CDR3 totals 14 residues. The CDR3 region is CASSSRDRAHEQYF. CDR3 bases: TGCGCCAGCAGCTCCCGGGACAGGGCCCACGAGCAGTACTTC.

The chain couples TRBV18 to TRBJ1-6; D gene uncertain. V was cut by 2 bases and J by 6 bases, with 5 bases left in between. In germline, CDR1 is KGHSH, CDR2 LQKENI. The CDR3 runs 13 residues. CDR3 amino acids: CASSPTGNSPLHF. CDR3 nucleotide sequence: TGTGCCAGCTCACCAACGGGTAATTCACCCCTCCACTTT. The whole variable domain, filled in from reference TRBV18 and TRBJ1-6, reads NAGVMQNPRHLVRRRGQEARLRCSPMKGHSHVYWYRQLPEEGLKFMVYLQKENIIDESGMPKERFSAEFPKEGPSILRIQQVVRGDSAAYFCASSPTGNSPLHFGNGTRLTVT.

The rearrangement joins TRBV27 to TRBJ1-2, with D possibly matching TRBD1 (6 bases). V lost 5 bases to trimming and J lost 5 bases, with 15 bases between them. There are 14 residues in the CDR3. Germline CDR1 is MNHEY and CDR2 is SMNVEV (reference sequence). In nucleotides, the CDR3 is TGTGCCAGCAGTCCCCGGGGGGGGGCGTATGGCTACACCTTC. Amino acids: CASSPRGGAYGYTF.

This chain links TRBV5-1 with TRBJ2-5; D remains ambiguous. CDR1 and CDR2 from the germline V gene are SGHRS and YFSETQ. This CDR3 contains 15 residues. V gave up 0 bases and J gave up 2 bases, with 11 bases separating them. CDR3: CASSLGQYRQETQYF. In DNA, the CDR3 is TGCGCCAGCAGCTTGGGTCAATACAGACAAGAGACCCAGTACTTC.

V and J are TRBV27 and TRBJ2-1, with 7 bases lining up with TRBD1. The V and J ends lost 2 bases and 15 bases, in that order; junction bases with no gene match: 10. CDR3 length: 13 residues. Germline assignment: CDR1 MNHEY and CDR2 SMNVEV (reference sequence). As DNA, the CDR3 is TGTGCCAGCAGTTTAGGAGCCCACAGGGGTCGGTTCTTC. It translates to CASSLGAHRGRFF.

DNA for the CDR3: TGTGCCAGCAGCCAAAACAGGGGGTCTGGAAACACCATATATTTT. It specifies CASSQNRGSGNTIYF. This sequence joins TRBV6-1 and TRBJ1-3, with 8 bases matching TRBD1. With V trimmed by 6 bases and J by 1 base, 5 bases remained unmatched. The CDR3 covers 15 residues. Germline CDR1 MNHNS, CDR2 SASEGT.

The sample holds a few counts of this clone. This chain uses TRBV4-1 with TRBJ1-2; tentatively, D is TRBD1 (5 bases). The CDR3 runs 14 residues. V was trimmed by 4 bases and J by 1 base, leaving 10 bases between them. The germline gives CDR1 MGHRA, CDR2 YSYEKL. The CDR3 nucleotides read TGCGCCAGCAGCCCACAGGCTTTTAACTATGGCTACACCTTC. Encoded protein: CASSPQAFNYGYTF.

The gene calls are TRBV9 and TRBJ1-2; 9 bases agree with TRBD1. With V trimmed by 4 bases and J by 8 bases, 3 bases remained unmatched. The CDR3 spans 12 residues. The germline CDR1 and CDR2 sequences are SGDLS and YYNGEE. CDR3 protein: CASSTGQGGYTF. The CDR3 DNA is TGTGCCAGCAGCACGGGACAGGGCGGCTACACCTTC.

The chain couples TRBV19 to TRBJ1-2; D uncertain. With 2 bases removed from V and 5 bases from J, the gap between germline ends came to 9 bases. Germline CDR1 is LNHDA and CDR2 is SQIVND (reference sequence). The CDR3 runs to 13 residues. CDR3: CASSISIGYGYTF. The CDR3 coding sequence is TGTGCCAGTAGTATATCAATCGGTTATGGCTACACCTTC.

The chain is built from TRBV18 and TRBJ2-5; D is unresolved. Per the germline V gene, CDR1 is KGHSH and CDR2 is LQKENI. The CDR3 sequence is 12 residues long. Trimming stripped 6 bases from V and 0 bases from J, with 5 bases between. In DNA form, the CDR3 reads TGTGCCAGCTCCGTGTACCAAGAGACCCAGTACTTC. Translated, it gives CASSVYQETQYF.

The chain combines TRBV6-6 with TRBJ1-5, with TRBD1 as a possible D gene (5 bases). Germline lookup yields CDR1 MNHNY and CDR2 SVGAGI (reference sequence). The CDR3 covers 14 residues. V gave up 5 bases and J gave up 2 bases, with 10 bases separating them. The CDR3 bases are TGTGCCAGCAGTCTAGTAGGGGGCAATCAGCCCCAGCATTTT. It codes for CASSLVGGNQPQHF.

The V call is TRBV6-5, the J call TRBJ2-2; TRBD2 matches at 10 bases. Germline CDR1 MNHEY, CDR2 SVGAGI. Losses at the gene ends were 0 bases for V and 7 bases for J; bases not matched to a gene: 5. This CDR3 is built from 16 residues. The CDR3 DNA is TGTGCCAGCAGTTACTCGATCCTAGCGGGAGACGGGGAGCTGTTTTTT. Protein sequence: CASSYSILAGDGELFF.

This sequence joins TRBV7-9 and TRBJ2-1, with TRBD2 identical over 11 bases. Looked up from germline, CDR1 is SEHNR and CDR2 is FQNEAQ (reference sequence). V trimming: 4 bases; J trimming: 12 bases; junction bases outside the gene matches: 17. This CDR3 region has 17 residues. CDR3 nucleotides: TGTGCCAGCAGCTCCCTTAGACTAGCGGGGAGGGGGCTCGGGCAGTTCTTC. As protein: CASSSLRLAGRGLGQFF.

CDR3 sequence reads: CASSALDGNTIYF. CDR3 coding DNA: TGTGCCAGCAGTGCTCTAGATGGAAACACCATATATTTT. The J gene is TRBJ1-3, the V gene TRBV6-5; D remains unclear. Germline CDR1 is MNHEY and CDR2 is SVGAGI. Trimming shortened V by 5 bases and J by 3 bases, and 8 bases separated the two germline ends. This CDR3 contains 13 residues.

This chain uses TRBV28 with TRBJ2-7; 9 bases are shared with TRBD1. The trim removed 7 bases at V and 1 base at J, leaving 5 bases unmatched. The V gene's germline CDR1 is MDHEN and CDR2 SYDVKM. The CDR3 has 14 residues. CDR3 region: CASIPGQGSYEQYF. For the CDR3, the DNA is TGTGCCAGCATTCCGGGACAGGGATCCTACGAGCAGTACTTC.

The rearrangement uses TRBV28 and TRBJ2-1, with 12 bases matching TRBD2. Germline CDR1 and CDR2: MDHEN and SYDVKM. V lost 9 bases and J lost 10; bases outside the gene matches: 13. CDR3 size: 15 residues. For the CDR3, the DNA is TGTGCCAGTTCTACTCGGCTAGCGGGAGGGGGGGAGCAGTTCTTC. Encoded protein: CASSTRLAGGGEQFF.

The chain carries TRBV7-9 and TRBJ2-3; 8 bases are shared with TRBD1. The CDR3 totals 16 residues. CDR1 and CDR2 (germline): SEHNR, FQNEAQ (reference sequence). Trimming took 5 bases from V and 3 from J; bases not matched to a gene: 10. The CDR3 protein is CASSQTTGATTDTQYF. CDR3 sequence (DNA): TGTGCCAGCAGCCAAACGACAGGGGCCACAACAGATACGCAGTATTTT.

The chain recombines TRBV9 with TRBJ2-7; D perhaps matches TRBD2 (6 bases). CDR1 and CDR2 from the germline V gene are SGDLS and YYNGEE. The V end was cut by 3 bases, the J end by 1 base, with 23 bases between. There are 18 residues in the CDR3. CDR3 bases: TGTGCCAGCAGCGCAGGAGTAGCGGCTACCGTAAATTCCTACGAGCAGTACTTC. This sequence encodes CASSAGVAATVNSYEQYF.

The rearrangement links TRBV27 to TRBJ2-3; maybe TRBD2 (5 bases). From germline, CDR1 is MNHEY and CDR2 SMNVEV (reference sequence). V shed 4 bases and J shed 0 bases, with 11 bases lying between them. The CDR3 loop spans 15 amino acids. The CDR3 reads CASSSRRGSTDTQYF. The CDR3 DNA follows: TGTGCCAGCAGTTCCCGAAGAGGGAGCACAGATACGCAGTATTTT.

CDR3 coding DNA: TGTGCCAGCAGCGTAGGTTCGGCGAACACCGGGGAGCTGTTTTTT. This encodes CASSVGSANTGELFF. The V gene is TRBV9, the J gene TRBJ2-2; D is unclear. This CDR3 contains 15 residues. Per the germline V gene, CDR1 is SGDLS and CDR2 is YYNGEE. Trimming pared 0 bases from V and 0 bases from J, leaving 6 bases between. Full variable domain (missing parts from reference TRBV9 and TRBJ2-2): DSGVTQTPKHLITATGQRVTLRCSPRSGDLSVYWYQQSLDQGLQFLIQYYNGEERAKGNILERFSAQQFPDLHSELNLSSLELGDSALYFCASSVGSANTGELFFGEGSRLTVL.

The genes are TRBV4-2 and TRBJ2-7, with 7 nucleotides matching TRBD1. Germline trimming cut 2 bases from V and 0 bases from J; bases unmatched to any gene: 4. The germline V gene has CDR1 LGHNA and CDR2 YNFKEQ. The CDR3 runs to 15 residues. The CDR3: CASSQYRDSSYEQYF. CDR3 in DNA: TGTGCCAGCAGCCAATACCGGGACAGCTCCTACGAGCAGTACTTC.

The V gene is TRBV6-1, the J gene TRBJ2-7; D unresolved. The ends were cut back, 2 bases at V and 3 bases at J, with 5 bases in the middle. Germline V gene sequence: CDR1 MNHNS, CDR2 SASEGT. The CDR3 contains 12 residues. The DNA of the CDR3 is TGTGCCAGCAGTGAAAGCGTCTACGAGCAGTACTTC. The encoded protein is CASSESVYEQYF.

This chain links TRBV6-5 with TRBJ1-2; TRBD1 matches at 7 bases. The CDR3 spans 15 residues. CDR1 MNHEY and CDR2 SVGAGI come from the germline V gene. The junction had 5 bases not matched to a gene; V was cut back by 0 bases and J by 4 bases. CDR3 in DNA: TGTGCCAGCAGTTACTCCGGGCAGGGGGGCTATGGCTACACCTTC. Protein product: CASSYSGQGGYGYTF.

This clone was counted a few times. The sample contains more than one DNA sequence encoding this CDR3. This chain uses TRBV7-2 with TRBJ1-2; D is uncertain. This CDR3 is 11 amino acids long. In germline, CDR1 is SGHTA, CDR2 FQGNSA. Deletions cut 3 bases from V and 7 bases from J, with 6 bases between. The chain's CDR3 is CASSLSRGYTF. DNA of the CDR3: TGTGCCAGCAGCTTGAGTCGTGGCTACACCTTC.